This T cell receptor (beta chain) was sequenced during a study of Tregs in tolerant kidney transplant recipients. Study outcomes and limitations: Nucleotide sequences could not be compared across some patients' samples due to primer changes. Findings come from small patient numbers and require larger validation.

Sequencing was performed with immunoSEQ multiplex PCR; in TCRdb, only in-frame clones are kept and a portion is missing. The table has around 86,000 clones, roughly 91% seen once. V dropped 4 bases and J dropped 1 base, with 11 bases sitting between them. The CDR3 spans 15 residues. Germline-derived CDR1 and CDR2 are LNHDA and SQIVND (reference sequence). The nonmyeloablative bone marrow transplants came from related graft donors, with transient mixed chimerism. With respect to this clone: What it binds is unknown.

The sample in question was CD4+ T cells from blood (PBMCs), obtained 24 months after the transplant. The receptor comes from a human patient who received a combined kidney and bone marrow transplant. Some of the T cells may derive from the graft donor. The chain couples TRBV19 to TRBJ1-5, with D tentatively TRBD1 (5 bases). Here the CDR3 reads CASSTRQGSNQPQHF. CDR3 nucleotides: TGTGCCAGTAGTACGCGGCAGGGAAGCAATCAGCCCCAGCATTTT.